These 15 T cell receptor beta chains were all obtained from the same sample, sequenced in a study of blood T cell repertoires in COVID-19. TCRdb keeps only in-frame clones here, not all; method: immunoSEQ multiplex PCR. Among 52,000 or so clones, 70% to 90% were seen once, and the ten largest hold about 25%. The sample comprised peripheral blood. The receptors originated from a human donor in a cohort sampled during active COVID-19.

V and J are TRBV7-9 and TRBJ2-2; TRBD2 matches 8 bases. The CDR3 runs to 17 residues. Per germline, CDR1 SEHNR and CDR2 FQNEAQ (reference sequence). After removal of 1 base from V and 6 bases from J, the junction contained 10 bases not matched to a gene. Here the CDR3 reads CASSLGLSGGTPGELFF. For the CDR3, the DNA is TGTGCCAGCAGCTTAGGGCTCAGCGGGGGAACCCCCGGGGAGCTGTTTTTT.

The gene calls are TRBV5-1 and TRBJ2-1; TRBD2 agrees at 7 bases. This CDR3 has 15 residues. The germline gives CDR1 SGHRS, CDR2 YFSETQ. V gave up 2 bases and J gave up 5 bases; unmatched junction bases: 7. CDR3 sequence: CASSLTPTSNNEQFF. The CDR3 coding sequence is TGCGCCAGCAGCTTAACCCCGACTAGCAACAATGAGCAGTTCTTC. The full variable domain, completed using reference TRBV5-1 and TRBJ2-1, is KAGVTQTPRYLIKTRGQQVTLSCSPISGHRSVSWYQQTPGQGLQFLFEYFSETQRNKGNFPGRFSGRQFSNSRSEMNVSTLELGDSALYLCASSLTPTSNNEQFFGPGTRLTVL.

The rearrangement joins TRBV5-6 to TRBJ1-6; TRBD1 might be the D (5 bases). The V gene lost 3 bases and the J gene lost 7 bases, with 17 bases spanning the gap. The CDR3 has 16 amino acids. Germline loops: CDR1 SGHDT, CDR2 YYEEEE. The CDR3 DNA follows: TGTGCCAGCAGCTCGCAAGGGGCAGGGAAGAATTCACCCCTCCACTTT. Encoded protein: CASSSQGAGKNSPLHF. The entire variable domain, with the rest obtained from reference TRBV5-6 and TRBJ1-6, is as follows: DAGVTQSPTHLIKTRGQQVTLRCSPKSGHDTVSWYQQALGQGPQFIFQYYEEEERQRGNFPDRFSGHQFPNYSSELNVNALLLGDSALYLCASSSQGAGKNSPLHFGNGTRLTVT.

The V and J genes are TRBV19 and TRBJ2-1, with a tentative D call TRBD2 (7 bases). The CDR3 length is 15 residues. V shed 5 bases and J shed 8 bases, with 19 bases lying between them. The germline gives CDR1 LNHDA, CDR2 SQIVND (reference sequence). The CDR3 sequence: CASSYSGGARDEQFF. CDR3 coding DNA: TGTGCCAGTAGTTATTCGGGGGGCGCGAGAGATGAGCAGTTCTTC. The full variable domain, in which reference TRBV19 and TRBJ2-1 provide the parts outside the CDR3, is DGGITQSPKYLFRKEGQNVTLSCEQNLNHDAMYWYRQDPGQGLRLIYYSQIVNDFQKGDIAEGYSVSREKKESFPLTVTSAQKNPTAFYLCASSYSGGARDEQFFGPGTRLTVL.

The chain carries TRBV28 and TRBJ1-6; D call uncertain. Germline V lookup: CDR1 MDHEN, CDR2 SYDVKM. CDR3 length: 12 amino acids. V was clipped by 6 bases and J by 10 bases, with 10 bases between them. The CDR3 region is CASRTRISPLHF. The DNA of the CDR3 is TGTGCCAGCAGGACTCGGATATCACCCCTCCACTTT. The whole variable domain, filled in from reference TRBV28 and TRBJ1-6, reads DVKVTQSSRYLVKRTGEKVFLECVQDMDHENMFWYRQDPGLGLRLIYFSYDVKMKEKGDIPEGYSVSREKKERFSLILESASTNQTSMYLCASRTRISPLHFGNGTRLTVT.

The chain uses TRBV6-6 and TRBJ2-3; unclear D gene. The CDR3 covers 14 residues. V dropped 7 bases and J dropped 4 bases, with 15 bases sitting between them. Germline V gene data show CDR1 as MNHNY and CDR2 as SVGAGI (reference sequence). CDR3 nucleotide sequence: TGTGCCAGCACTCCTAAATTCCCCCCAGATACGCAGTATTTT. Translation: CASTPKFPPDTQYF.

The sample holds a few counts of this clone. The chain uses TRBV5-8 and TRBJ2-7, with 8 positions matching TRBD1. This CDR3 spans 16 amino acids. With V trimmed by 5 bases and J by 0 bases, 10 bases remained unmatched. The V gene's germline CDR1 is SGHTS and CDR2 YDEGEE. The CDR3 nucleotides read TGTGCCAGCAGGTTAAGGACAGGGAGGAGCTCCTACGAGCAGTACTTC. Its protein product is CASRLRTGRSSYEQYF.

The genes are TRBV9 and TRBJ1-3; D call uncertain. Trimming stripped 1 base from V and 4 bases from J, with 6 bases between. Germline V gives CDR1 SGDLS, CDR2 YYNGEE. The CDR3 is made up of 13 amino acids. This CDR3 reads CASSVSPGNTIYF. The CDR3 nucleotides read TGTGCCAGCAGCGTATCTCCGGGAAACACCATATATTTT. The whole variable domain, filled in from reference TRBV9 and TRBJ1-3, reads DSGVTQTPKHLITATGQRVTLRCSPRSGDLSVYWYQQSLDQGLQFLIQYYNGEERAKGNILERFSAQQFPDLHSELNLSSLELGDSALYFCASSVSPGNTIYFGEGSWLTVV.

This clone was detected once. The V and J genes are TRBV5-1 and TRBJ2-7; D perhaps matches TRBD1 (5 bases). From germline, CDR1 is SGHRS and CDR2 YFSETQ. The V end lost 0 bases, the J end lost 6 bases, and 13 bases lay between the germline ends. The length of the CDR3 is 14 residues. In nucleotides, the CDR3 is TGCGCCAGCAGCTTGGAATCAGGTACAGGCGAGCAGTACGTC. Translating it yields CASSLESGTGEQYV.

This chain links TRBV18 with TRBJ2-1, with 10 positions matching TRBD2. CDR1 and CDR2 (germline): KGHSH, LQKENI. The CDR3 runs 17 residues. J lost 6 bases, V lost 4 bases, and 12 bases had no gene match. CDR3 loop: CASSRSGSGGPGNEQFF. As DNA, the CDR3 is TGTGCCAGCTCACGTTCGGGTAGCGGGGGGCCTGGCAATGAGCAGTTCTTC.

V usage is TRBV30 and J usage is TRBJ2-1; TRBD2 is a possible D gene (7 bases). Germline loops: CDR1 GTSNPN, CDR2 SVGIG (reference sequence). This CDR3 has 17 residues. V was trimmed by 0 bases and J by 1 base, leaving 16 bases between them. The CDR3 DNA follows: TGTGCCTGGAGTGTACTGGGAGGGGGGGCTTCCTACAATGAGCAGTTCTTC. Its translation: CAWSVLGGGASYNEQFF.

The rearrangement uses TRBV9 and TRBJ2-2; D possibly corresponds to TRBD2 (7 bases). This CDR3 contains 16 residues. With 2 bases removed from V and 0 bases from J, the gap between germline ends came to 11 bases. Germline V lookup: CDR1 SGDLS, CDR2 YYNGEE. CDR3 DNA: TGTGCCAGCAGCGTTCGCGGGGGCCCGAACACCGGGGAGCTGTTTTTT. Encoded protein: CASSVRGGPNTGELFF.

This clone appeared a few times. The rearrangement joins TRBV28 to TRBJ2-2; 12 bases line up with TRBD1. The CDR3 spans 14 residues. V lost 6 bases, J lost 12 bases, and 8 bases stayed unmatched. Germline V gene lookup returns CDR1 MDHEN and CDR2 SYDVKM. The CDR3: CASRAGTGGAKLFF. The CDR3 nucleotides read TGTGCCAGCAGAGCCGGGACAGGGGGCGCCAAGCTGTTTTTT.

The chain carries TRBV18 and TRBJ2-1, with 8 bases aligning to TRBD1. After removal of 3 bases from V and 6 bases from J, the junction contained 4 bases not matched to a gene. Germline CDR1 KGHSH, CDR2 LQKENI. CDR3 length: 14 amino acids. In DNA, the CDR3 is TGTGCCAGCTCACCCCGGACAGGGATCAATGAGCAGTTCTTC. Translation: CASSPRTGINEQFF. The full variable domain, with the rest looked up from reference TRBV18 and TRBJ2-1, is NAGVMQNPRHLVRRRGQEARLRCSPMKGHSHVYWYRQLPEEGLKFMVYLQKENIIDESGMPKERFSAEFPKEGPSILRIQQVVRGDSAAYFCASSPRTGINEQFFGPGTRLTVL.

V gene TRBV16 combines with J gene TRBJ1-1, with D perhaps matching TRBD1 (6 bases). V lost 4 bases, J lost 2 bases, and 11 bases lay in between. The CDR3 has 14 residues. Germline loops: CDR1 KGHSY, CDR2 FQNENV. The CDR3 DNA reads as TGTGCCAGCAGCCCGGCGGGGGCAAACACTGAAGCTTTCTTT. Translation: CASSPAGANTEAFF.